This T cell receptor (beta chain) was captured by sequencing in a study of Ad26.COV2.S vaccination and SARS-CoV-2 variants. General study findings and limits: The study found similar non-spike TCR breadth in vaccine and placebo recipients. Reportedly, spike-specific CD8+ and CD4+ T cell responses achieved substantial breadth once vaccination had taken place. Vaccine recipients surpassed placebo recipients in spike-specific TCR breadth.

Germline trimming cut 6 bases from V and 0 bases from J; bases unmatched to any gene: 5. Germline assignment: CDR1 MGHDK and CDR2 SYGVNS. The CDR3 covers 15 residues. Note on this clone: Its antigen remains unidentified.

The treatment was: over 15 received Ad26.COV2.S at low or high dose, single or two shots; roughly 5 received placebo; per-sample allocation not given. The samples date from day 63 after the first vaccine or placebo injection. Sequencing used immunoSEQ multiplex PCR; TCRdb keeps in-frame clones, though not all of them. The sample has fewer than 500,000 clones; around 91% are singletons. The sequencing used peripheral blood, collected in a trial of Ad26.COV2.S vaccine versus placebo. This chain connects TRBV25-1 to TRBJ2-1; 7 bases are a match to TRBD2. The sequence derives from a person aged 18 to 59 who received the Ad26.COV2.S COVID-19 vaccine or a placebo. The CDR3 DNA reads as TGTGCCAGCAGCCGCGGGGGACGCTCCTACAATGAGCAGTTCTTC. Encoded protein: CASSRGGRSYNEQFF.